The sequence of this T cell receptor beta chain was determined in a study of blood T cells in healthy people across ages. The donors, healthy Caucasians from Russia, were aged 6 to 90. The use of a sample-barcoded 5' primer and a J-beta primer mix characterized a second PCR of about 7 to 12 cycles. TCRdb analysed the 5' RACE reads with MiXCR anew, one entry per CDR3 protein. The table includes about 1 million distinct CDR3 sequences, roughly 45% detected once. This clonotype came up a few times. Germline loops: CDR1 MNHEY, CDR2 SVGEGT. The length of the CDR3 is 14 residues. Trimming left V 5 bases short and J 0 bases short, with 10 bases between.

The chain has TRBV6-2 or TRBV6-3 and TRBJ2-5; D remains unclear. The receptor was isolated from a woman in her sixties in good health. The specimen sequenced was blood. In DNA form, the CDR3 reads TGTGCCAGCAGTGATACCGTCGACCAAGAGACCCAGTACTTC. It encodes CASSDTVDQETQYF.